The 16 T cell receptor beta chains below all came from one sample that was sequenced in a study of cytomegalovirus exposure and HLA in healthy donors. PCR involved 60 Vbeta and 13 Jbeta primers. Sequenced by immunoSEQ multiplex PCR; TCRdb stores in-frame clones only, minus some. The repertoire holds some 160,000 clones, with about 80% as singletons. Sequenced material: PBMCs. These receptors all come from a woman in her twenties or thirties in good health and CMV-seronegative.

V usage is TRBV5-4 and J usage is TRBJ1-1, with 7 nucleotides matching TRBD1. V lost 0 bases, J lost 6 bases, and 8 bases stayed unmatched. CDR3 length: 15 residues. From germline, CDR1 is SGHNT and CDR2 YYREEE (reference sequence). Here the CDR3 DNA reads TGTGCCAGCAGCTTGGGTGGAGGGGGCGCCTCTGAAGCTTTCTTT. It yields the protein CASSLGGGGASEAFF.

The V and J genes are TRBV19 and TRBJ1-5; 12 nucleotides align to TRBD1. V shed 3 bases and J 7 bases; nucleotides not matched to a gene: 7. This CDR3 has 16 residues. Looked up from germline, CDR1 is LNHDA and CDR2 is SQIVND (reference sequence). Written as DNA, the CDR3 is TGTGCCAGTAGTATCCCGGGACAGGGGGCTAGGCAGCCCCAGCATTTT. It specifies CASSIPGQGARQPQHF.

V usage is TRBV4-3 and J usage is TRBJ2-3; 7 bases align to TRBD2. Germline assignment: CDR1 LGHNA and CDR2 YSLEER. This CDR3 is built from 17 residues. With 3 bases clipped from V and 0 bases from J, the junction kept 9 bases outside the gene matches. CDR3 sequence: CASSQEPGLPSTDTQYF. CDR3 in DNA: TGCGCCAGCAGCCAGGAACCGGGACTACCAAGCACAGATACGCAGTATTTT.

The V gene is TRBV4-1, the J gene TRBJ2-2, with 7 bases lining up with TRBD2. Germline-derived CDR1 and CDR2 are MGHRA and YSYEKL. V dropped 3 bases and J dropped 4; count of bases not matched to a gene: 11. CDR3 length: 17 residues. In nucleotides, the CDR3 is TGCGCCAGCAGCCACCCTCGGGCGGGGGTCGGCACCGGGGAGCTGTTTTTT. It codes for CASSHPRAGVGTGELFF.

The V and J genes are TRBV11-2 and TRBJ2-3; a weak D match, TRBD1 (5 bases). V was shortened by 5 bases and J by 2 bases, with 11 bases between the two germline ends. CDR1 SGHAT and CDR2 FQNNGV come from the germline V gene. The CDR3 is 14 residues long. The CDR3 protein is CASSPRGTTDTQYF. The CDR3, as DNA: TGTGCCAGCAGCCCTAGGGGTACCACAGATACGCAGTATTTT.

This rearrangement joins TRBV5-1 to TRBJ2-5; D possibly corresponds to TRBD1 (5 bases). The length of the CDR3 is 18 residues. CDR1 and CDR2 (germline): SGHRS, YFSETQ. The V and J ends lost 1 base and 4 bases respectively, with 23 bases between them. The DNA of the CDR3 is TGCGCCAGCAGCTTGTTGGGGCACGCATTACCGCTAACAGAGACCCAGTACTTC. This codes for CASSLLGHALPLTETQYF.

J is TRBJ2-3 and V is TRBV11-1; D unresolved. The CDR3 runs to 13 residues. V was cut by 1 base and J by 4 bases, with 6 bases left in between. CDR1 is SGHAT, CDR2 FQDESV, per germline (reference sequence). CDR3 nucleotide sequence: TGTGCCAGCAGCTTAGGAGTCCCAGATACGCAGTATTTT. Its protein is CASSLGVPDTQYF.

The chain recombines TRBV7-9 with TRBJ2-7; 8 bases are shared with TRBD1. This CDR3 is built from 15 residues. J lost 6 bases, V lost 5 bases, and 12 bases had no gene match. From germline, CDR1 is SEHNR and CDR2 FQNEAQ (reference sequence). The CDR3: CASSRDRGRFSEQYF. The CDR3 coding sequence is TGTGCCAGCAGCCGTGACAGGGGACGATTCTCCGAGCAGTACTTC.

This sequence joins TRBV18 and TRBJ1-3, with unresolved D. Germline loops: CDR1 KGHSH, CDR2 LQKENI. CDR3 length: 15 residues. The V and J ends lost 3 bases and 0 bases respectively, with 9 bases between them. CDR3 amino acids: CASSPFWASGNTIYF. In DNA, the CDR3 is TGTGCCAGCTCACCGTTTTGGGCCTCTGGAAACACCATATATTTT.

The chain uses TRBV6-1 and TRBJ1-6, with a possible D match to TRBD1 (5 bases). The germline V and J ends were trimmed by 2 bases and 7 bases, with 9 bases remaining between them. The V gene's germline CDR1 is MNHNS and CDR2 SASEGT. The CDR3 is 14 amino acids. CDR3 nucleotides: TGTGCCAGCAGTGAACAGAAGGGGAATTCACCCCTCCACTTT. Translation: CASSEQKGNSPLHF.

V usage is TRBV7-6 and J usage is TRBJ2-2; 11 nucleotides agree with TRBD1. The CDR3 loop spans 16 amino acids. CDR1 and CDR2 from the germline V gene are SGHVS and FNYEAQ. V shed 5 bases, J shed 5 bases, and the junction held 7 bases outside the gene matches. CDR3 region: CASSTGTGGRTGELFF. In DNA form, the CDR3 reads TGTGCCAGCAGCACAGGGACAGGGGGAAGGACCGGGGAGCTGTTTTTT. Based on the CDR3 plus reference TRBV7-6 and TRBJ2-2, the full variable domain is GAGVSQSPRYKVTKRGQDVALRCDPISGHVSLYWYRQALGQGPEFLTYFNYEAQQDKSGLPNDRFSAERPEGSISTLTIQRTEQRDSAMYRCASSTGTGGRTGELFFGEGSRLTVL.

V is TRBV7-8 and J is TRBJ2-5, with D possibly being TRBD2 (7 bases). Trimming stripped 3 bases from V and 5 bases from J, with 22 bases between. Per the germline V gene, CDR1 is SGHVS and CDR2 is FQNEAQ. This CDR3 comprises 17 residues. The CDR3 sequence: CASSLVAGAPDFETQYF. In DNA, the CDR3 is TGTGCCAGCAGCTTGGTCGCGGGGGCCCCAGACTTTGAGACCCAGTACTTC.

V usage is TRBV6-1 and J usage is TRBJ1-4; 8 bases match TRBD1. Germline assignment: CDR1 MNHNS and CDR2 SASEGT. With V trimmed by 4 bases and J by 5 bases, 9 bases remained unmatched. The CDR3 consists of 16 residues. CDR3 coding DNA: TGTGCCAGCAGTGCCCCCAGGACAGGGAAGAATGAAAAACTGTTTTTT. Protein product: CASSAPRTGKNEKLFF.

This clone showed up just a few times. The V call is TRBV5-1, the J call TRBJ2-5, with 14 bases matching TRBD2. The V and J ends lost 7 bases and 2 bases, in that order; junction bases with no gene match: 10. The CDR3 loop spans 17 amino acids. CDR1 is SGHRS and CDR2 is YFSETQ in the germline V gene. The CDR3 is CASQQGLAGARQETQYF. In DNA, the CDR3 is TGCGCCAGCCAGCAGGGACTAGCGGGGGCGAGACAAGAGACCCAGTACTTC.

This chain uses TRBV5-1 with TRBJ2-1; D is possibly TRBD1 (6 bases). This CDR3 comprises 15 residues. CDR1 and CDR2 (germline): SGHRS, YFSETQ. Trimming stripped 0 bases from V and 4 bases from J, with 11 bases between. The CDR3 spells CASSLARTVYNEQFF. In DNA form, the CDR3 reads TGCGCCAGCAGCTTGGCCCGGACAGTTTACAATGAGCAGTTCTTC. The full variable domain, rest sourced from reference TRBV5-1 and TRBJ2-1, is KAGVTQTPRYLIKTRGQQVTLSCSPISGHRSVSWYQQTPGQGLQFLFEYFSETQRNKGNFPGRFSGRQFSNSRSEMNVSTLELGDSALYLCASSLARTVYNEQFFGPGTRLTVL.

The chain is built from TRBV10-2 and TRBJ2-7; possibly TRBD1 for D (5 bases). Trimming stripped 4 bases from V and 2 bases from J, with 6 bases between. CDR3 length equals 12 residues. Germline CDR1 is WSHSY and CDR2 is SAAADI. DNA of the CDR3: TGCGCCAGCAGTGCAGGGACCTACGAGCAGTACTTC. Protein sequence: CASSAGTYEQYF.